Listed below are T cell receptor beta chains from one sample, sequenced in a study of OX40 agonist ivuxolimab in advanced cancers. Sequencing was performed with immunoSEQ multiplex PCR; in TCRdb, only in-frame clones are kept and a portion is missing. The sample records nearly 55,000 clones, about 83% being singletons. This material consisted of CD4+ or CD8+ T cells sorted from blood, taken in a trial of the OX40 agonist ivuxolimab. The receptors were sampled from an adult with an advanced solid tumor such as melanoma, head and neck, liver or kidney cancer. Each CDR3 is given with its conserved first and last residue. D genes are given only for firm matches. The listing skips clone size in some rows; elsewhere it reads once, few, many or a size class.

v_gene	abundance	j_gene	d_gene	CDR3aa	CDR3nt
TRBV28	.	TRBJ1-4	TRBD1	CASSSSSGTALTNEKLFF	TGTGCCAGCAGTTCCTCCTCCGGGACAGCACTAACTAATGAAAAACTGTTTTTT
TRBV28	.	TRBJ1-2	TRBD1	CASRGTAFYGYTF	TGTGCCAGCAGGGGGACAGCCTTCTATGGCTACACCTTC
TRBV5-4	.	TRBJ2-5	TRBD1	CASSVTGARETQYF	TGTGCCAGCAGCGTGACAGGGGCAAGGGAGACCCAGTACTTC
TRBV7-9	.	TRBJ1-3	TRBD1	CASTLGWTGSGNTIYF	TGTGCCAGCACCCTCGGCTGGACAGGGTCTGGAAACACCATATATTTT
TRBV18	.	TRBJ2-2	TRBD2	CASSQTSGRGGELFF	TGTGCCAGCTCACAAACTAGCGGGAGAGGCGGGGAGCTGTTTTTT
TRBV14	.	TRBJ2-7	TRBD1	CASSLLGTGDYEQYF	TGTGCCAGCAGCCTCTTGGGGACAGGGGACTACGAGCAGTACTTC
TRBV28	once	TRBJ1-2	.	CASSLDYGYTF	TGTGCCAGCAGTTTAGACTATGGCTACACCTTC
TRBV6-5	.	TRBJ1-1	.	CASSYSNANTEAFF	TGTGCCAGCAGTTACTCGAACGCTAACACTGAAGCTTTCTTT
TRBV5-1	.	TRBJ2-1	TRBD2	CASSPRVAGVNEQFF	TGCGCCAGCAGCCCAAGGGTAGCGGGAGTCAATGAGCAGTTCTTC
TRBV28	.	TRBJ1-2	TRBD1	CASRRPGGYGYTF	TGTGCCAGCAGACGACCAGGGGGCTATGGCTACACCTTC
TRBV19	once	TRBJ2-5	.	CASSMTGSQETQYF	TGTGCCAGTAGTATGACGGGTTCCCAAGAGACCCAGTACTTC
TRBV7-6	.	TRBJ2-2	.	CASSFRDGELFF	TGTGCCAGCAGCTTCAGGGACGGGGAGCTGTTTTTT
TRBV10-3	.	TRBJ2-1	.	CATYSVAEQFF	TGTGCCACCTATAGCGTGGCTGAGCAGTTCTTC
TRBV27	.	TRBJ2-2	.	CASLRRVNTGELFF	TGTGCCAGCCTCCGGCGGGTGAACACCGGGGAGCTGTTTTTT
TRBV6-1	.	TRBJ1-4	.	CASSATGHVTNEKLFF	TGTGCCAGCAGTGCGACAGGTCATGTAACTAATGAAAAACTGTTTTTT
TRBV19	.	TRBJ2-2	TRBD1	CASSIDTGGPHTGELFF	TGTGCCAGTAGTATAGACACAGGGGGACCGCACACCGGGGAGCTGTTTTTT